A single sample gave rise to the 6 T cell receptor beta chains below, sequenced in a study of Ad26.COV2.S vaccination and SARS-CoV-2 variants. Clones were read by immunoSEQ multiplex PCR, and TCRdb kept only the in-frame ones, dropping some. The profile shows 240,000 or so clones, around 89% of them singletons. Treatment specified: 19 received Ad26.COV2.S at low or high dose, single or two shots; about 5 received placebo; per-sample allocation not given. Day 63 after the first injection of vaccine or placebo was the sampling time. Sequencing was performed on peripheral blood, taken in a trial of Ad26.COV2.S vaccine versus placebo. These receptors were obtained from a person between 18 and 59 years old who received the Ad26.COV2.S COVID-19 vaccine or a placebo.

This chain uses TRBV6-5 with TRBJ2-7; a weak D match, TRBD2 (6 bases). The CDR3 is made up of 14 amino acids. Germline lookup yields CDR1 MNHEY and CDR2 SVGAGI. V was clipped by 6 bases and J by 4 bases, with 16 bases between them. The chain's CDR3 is CASSGSLSRYEQYF. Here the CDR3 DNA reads TGTGCCAGCAGCGGGAGTCTGTCTCGGTACGAGCAGTACTTC.

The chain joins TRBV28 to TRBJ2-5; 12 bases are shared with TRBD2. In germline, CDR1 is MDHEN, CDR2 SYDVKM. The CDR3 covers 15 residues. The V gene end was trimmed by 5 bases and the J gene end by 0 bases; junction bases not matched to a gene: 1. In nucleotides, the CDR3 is TGTGCCAGCAGTCGGACTAGCGGGGACCAAGAGACCCAGTACTTC. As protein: CASSRTSGDQETQYF.

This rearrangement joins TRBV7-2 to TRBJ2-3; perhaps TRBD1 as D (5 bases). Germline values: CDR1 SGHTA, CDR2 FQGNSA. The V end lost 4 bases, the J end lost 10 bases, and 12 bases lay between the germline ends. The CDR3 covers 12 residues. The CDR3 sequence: CASSSQGGSQYF. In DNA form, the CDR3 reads TGTGCCAGCAGCTCCCAGGGTGGTTCGCAGTATTTT.

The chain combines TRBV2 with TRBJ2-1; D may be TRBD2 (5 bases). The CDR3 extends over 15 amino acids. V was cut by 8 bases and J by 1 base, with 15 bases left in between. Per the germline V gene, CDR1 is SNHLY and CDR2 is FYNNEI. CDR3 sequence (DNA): TGTGCCAGCTCTCGCGGGCACTCTTCCTACAATGAGCAGTTCTTC. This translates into CASSRGHSSYNEQFF.

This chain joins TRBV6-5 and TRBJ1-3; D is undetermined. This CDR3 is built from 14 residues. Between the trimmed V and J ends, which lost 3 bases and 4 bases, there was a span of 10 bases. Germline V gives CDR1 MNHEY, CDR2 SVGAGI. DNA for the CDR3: TGTGCCAGCAGTTATGGGGTCTCAGGAAACACCATATATTTT. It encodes CASSYGVSGNTIYF.

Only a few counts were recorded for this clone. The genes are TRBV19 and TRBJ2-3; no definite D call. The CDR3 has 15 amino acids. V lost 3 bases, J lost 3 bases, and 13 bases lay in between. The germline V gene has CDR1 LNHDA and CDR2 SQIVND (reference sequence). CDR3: CASSMGTWPTDTQYF. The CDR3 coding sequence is TGTGCCAGTAGTATGGGCACCTGGCCAACAGATACGCAGTATTTT.